The sequence of this T cell receptor beta chain was determined in a study of technical replicates of blood from several donors. Repertoires were generated with immunoSEQ multiplex PCR, while TCRdb's copy carries only in-frame clones and drops some. The table includes under 65,000 clones, 86% detected once. This CDR3 comprises 15 residues. Germline CDR1 LGHNA, CDR2 YNFKEQ. With 1 base clipped from V and 5 bases from J, the junction kept 5 bases outside the gene matches. V usage is TRBV4-2 and J usage is TRBJ2-5, with 9 bases fitting TRBD2. Sequencing was performed on PBMCs. This receptor was taken from a human donor in good health. Some clones in this sample may be carry-over from other donors' samples. The CDR3 nucleotides read TGTGCCAGCAGCCAAGGGGCTAGCGGGATCGAGACCCAGTACTTC. Translating gives CASSQGASGIETQYF.